This entry features one TCR beta chain sequence. What it binds is unknown. These data come from a study of T cell responses to AZD1222 COVID-19 vaccine. Points from the study as a whole: Spike-specific TCR repertoires showed rising breadth and depth after two AZD1222 doses. It should be noted that donors were predominantly white British and more often female, and clonal diversity was possibly underestimated.

The method was immunoSEQ multiplex PCR; TCRdb's version includes in-frame clones alone and lacks a portion of them. The sample lists around 200,000 clones, about 88% seen once, with 25% to 30% in the top ten. The V gene end was trimmed by 0 bases and the J gene end by 7 bases; junction bases not matched to a gene: 4. Per germline, CDR1 SGHTA and CDR2 FQGNSA. The CDR3 totals 15 residues. The sequence was obtained from an adult who received the AZD1222 COVID-19 vaccine. This rearrangement joins TRBV7-2 to TRBJ2-1, with 9 positions matching TRBD2. Sample: peripheral blood, taken 28 days after the second AZD1222 dose. The CDR3 loop reads CASSLAPSGTNEQFF. CDR3 coding DNA: TGTGCCAGCAGCTTAGCGCCTAGCGGGACAAATGAGCAGTTCTTC.